The present entry profiles one T cell receptor beta chain with its context. Its antigen remains unidentified. Unique molecular identifiers tagged the TCRbeta library. Via MiXCR, TCRdb re-called the PCR reads, giving one row per CDR3 protein. In the table there are about 98,000 distinct CDR3 sequences, around 22% of which are singletons. These data originate in a study of T-cell reconstitution after alpha-beta-depleted transplantation in children. Study conclusions and caveats: A year post-transplant, T-cell counts and diversity derived mostly from newly produced T cells. Several hundred rapidly expanded clones from non-depleted graft cells reportedly supplied alpha-beta T cells about two months post-transplant. Some patients showed high day-60 TCRbeta diversity, which derived from surviving recipient T cells and thymic progenitors.

The germline V gene has CDR1 SGDLS and CDR2 YYNGEE. V lost 0 bases to trimming and J lost 9 bases, with 13 bases between them. The CDR3 extends over 14 amino acids. The sequences come from PBMCs, collected before TCRalphabeta/CD19-depleted stem cell transplant. The chain links TRBV9 to TRBJ2-1; perhaps D is TRBD1 or TRBD2 (5 bases each). The TCR sequence derives from a boy between 2 and 10 years old with acute lymphoblastic leukemia, due to receive a stem cell transplant. The CDR3 here is CASSVGGHQGEQFF. The CDR3 DNA sequence: TGTGCCAGCAGCGTAGGAGGGCACCAGGGTGAGCAGTTCTTC.